This TCR beta chain was identified during a study of shared clonotypes between healthy human individuals. TCRdb's copy holds only in-frame clones and misses some; the assay was immunoSEQ multiplex PCR. The sample lists more than 1,200,000 clones; 98% to 99% were seen once. This clone appeared a single time. The ends were cut back, 2 bases at V and 3 bases at J, with 9 bases in the middle. The CDR3 totals 13 residues. CDR1 is SGHNT, CDR2 YYREEE, per germline (reference sequence). Input material: naive CD4+ T cells sorted from blood. The subset here: CD45RA+ positively selected. This TCR was recovered from a man between 25 and 39 years old in good health. The chain combines TRBV5-4 with TRBJ2-7; D call uncertain. CDR3 protein: CASSFQIDYEQYF. In DNA, the CDR3 is TGTGCCAGCAGCTTTCAAATAGACTACGAGCAGTACTTC. The full variable domain, its missing parts supplied by reference TRBV5-4 and TRBJ2-7, is ETGVTQSPTHLIKTRGQQVTLRCSSQSGHNTVSWYQQALGQGPQFIFQYYREEENGRGNFPPRFSGLQFPNYSSELNVNALELDDSALYLCASSFQIDYEQYFGPGTRLTVT.